This T cell receptor (beta chain) was profiled in a study of PD-L1 blockade in urothelial cancer. Germline V CDR1 and CDR2: MNHEY, SVGAGI. J gave up 3 bases and V 11 bases, and 12 bases lay outside the gene matches. The CDR3 has 15 residues. Assay: immunoSEQ multiplex PCR; the TCRdb copy retains only in-frame clones and omits some. This sample has some 110,000 clones, with 85% to 95% found just once. Time point in this sample: peripheral blood 6 weeks after treatment start. The sequence derives from a man between 60 and 70 years old with urothelial cancer. V gene TRBV6-5 combines with J gene TRBJ2-7, with 11 bases aligning to TRBD2. Source: PBMCs, taken around atezolizumab (anti-PD-L1) treatment. DNA for the CDR3: TGTGCCGCAAACATCGGGACTAGCGGCCTCTACGAGCAGTACTTC. As protein: CAANIGTSGLYEQYF.